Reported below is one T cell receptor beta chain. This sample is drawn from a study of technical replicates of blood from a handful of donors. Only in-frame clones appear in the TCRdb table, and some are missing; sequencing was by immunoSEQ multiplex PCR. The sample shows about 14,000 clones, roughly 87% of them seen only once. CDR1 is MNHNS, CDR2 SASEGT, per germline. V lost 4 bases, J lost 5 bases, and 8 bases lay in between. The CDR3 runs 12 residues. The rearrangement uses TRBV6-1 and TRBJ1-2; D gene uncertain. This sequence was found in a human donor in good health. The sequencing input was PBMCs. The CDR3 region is CASSAGSYGYTF. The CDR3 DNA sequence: TGTGCCAGCAGTGCAGGATCATATGGCTACACCTTC.